The entry below gives a single T cell receptor beta chain sequence along with its context. Then a second PCR, running about 6 to 12 cycles, was carried out with a sample-barcoded 5' primer and a J-beta primer mix. From the 5' RACE reads, TCRdb called clonotypes with MiXCR, one entry per CDR3 protein. The table has approximately 1,000,000 distinct CDR3 sequences, over 35% seen once. V lost 4 bases and J lost 1, with 10 bases in between. Germline CDR1 SQVTM, CDR2 ANQGSEA. The CDR3 runs to 14 residues. The data are from a study of blood T cells in healthy people across ages. The sequenced sample consisted of blood. The receptor was derived from an older woman in good health. The rearrangement joins TRBV29-1 to TRBJ2-2, with a possible D match to TRBD2 (6 bases). The CDR3 loop reads CSVVPGLNTGELFF. CDR3 bases: TGCAGCGTTGTGCCGGGACTGAACACCGGGGAGCTGTTTTTT.